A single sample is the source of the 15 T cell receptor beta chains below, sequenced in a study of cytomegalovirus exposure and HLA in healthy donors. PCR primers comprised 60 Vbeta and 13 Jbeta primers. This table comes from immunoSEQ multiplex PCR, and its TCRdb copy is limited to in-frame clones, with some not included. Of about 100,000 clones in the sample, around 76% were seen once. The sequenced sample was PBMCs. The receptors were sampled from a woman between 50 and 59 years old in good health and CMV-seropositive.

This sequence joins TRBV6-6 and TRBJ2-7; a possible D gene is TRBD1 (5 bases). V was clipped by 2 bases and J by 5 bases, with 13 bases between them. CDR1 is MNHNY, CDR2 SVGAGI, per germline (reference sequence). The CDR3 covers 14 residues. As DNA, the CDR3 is TGTGCCAGCAGTTACCCTCAGATAGGGGACGAGCAGTACTTC. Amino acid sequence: CASSYPQIGDEQYF.

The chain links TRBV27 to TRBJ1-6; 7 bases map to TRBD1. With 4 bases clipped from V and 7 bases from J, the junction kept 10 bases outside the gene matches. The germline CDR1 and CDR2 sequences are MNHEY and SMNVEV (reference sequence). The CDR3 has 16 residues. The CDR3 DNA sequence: TGTGCCAGCAGTTCGGGTCGACAGGGTCTCAATTCACCCCTCCACTTT. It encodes CASSSGRQGLNSPLHF.

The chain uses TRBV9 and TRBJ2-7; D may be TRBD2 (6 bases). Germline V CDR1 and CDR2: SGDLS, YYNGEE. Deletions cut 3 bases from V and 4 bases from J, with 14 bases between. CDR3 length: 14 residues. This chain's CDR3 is CASSDDSRGYEQYF. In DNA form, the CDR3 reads TGTGCCAGCAGCGACGACTCCCGGGGGTACGAGCAGTACTTC.

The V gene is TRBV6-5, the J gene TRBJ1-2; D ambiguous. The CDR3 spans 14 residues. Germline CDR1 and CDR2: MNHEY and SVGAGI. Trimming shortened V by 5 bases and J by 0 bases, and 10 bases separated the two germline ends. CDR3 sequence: CASSAVGANYGYTF. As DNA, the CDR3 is TGTGCCAGCAGTGCAGTGGGAGCTAACTATGGCTACACCTTC.

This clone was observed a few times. This CDR3 reads CASSADSEAFF. The CDR3 DNA reads TGTGCCAGCAGTGCTGACAGTGAAGCTTTCTTT. The gene calls are TRBV25-1 and TRBJ1-1; a weak D match, TRBD1 (5 bases). CDR3 length: 11 amino acids. V lost 4 bases, J lost 7 bases, and 7 bases lay in between. CDR1 MGHDK and CDR2 SYGVNS come from the germline V gene.

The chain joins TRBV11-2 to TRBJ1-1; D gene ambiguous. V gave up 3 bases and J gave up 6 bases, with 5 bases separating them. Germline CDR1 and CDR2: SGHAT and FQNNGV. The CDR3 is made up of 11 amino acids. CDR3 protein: CASSLEAEAFF. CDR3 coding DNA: TGTGCCAGCAGCTTGGAGGCTGAAGCTTTCTTT.

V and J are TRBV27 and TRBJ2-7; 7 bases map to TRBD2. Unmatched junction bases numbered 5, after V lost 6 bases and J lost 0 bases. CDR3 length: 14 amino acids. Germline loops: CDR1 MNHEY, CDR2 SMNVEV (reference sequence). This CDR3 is CASSSLASSYEQYF. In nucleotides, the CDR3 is TGTGCCAGCAGCTCACTAGCGAGCTCCTACGAGCAGTACTTC.

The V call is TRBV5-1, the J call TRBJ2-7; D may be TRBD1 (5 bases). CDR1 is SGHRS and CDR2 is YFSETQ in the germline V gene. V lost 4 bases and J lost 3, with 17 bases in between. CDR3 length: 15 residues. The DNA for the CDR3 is TGCGCCAGCAGCCCCCGGGTCAGGACAAGCTACGAGCAGTACTTC. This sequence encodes CASSPRVRTSYEQYF.

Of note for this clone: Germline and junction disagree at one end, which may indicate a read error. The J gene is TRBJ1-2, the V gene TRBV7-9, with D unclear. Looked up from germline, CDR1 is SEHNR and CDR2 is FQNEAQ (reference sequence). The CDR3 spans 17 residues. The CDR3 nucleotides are TGTTCCAGCAGCCTCCACCCCCCCTCGGACTCCAACTATGGCTACACCTTC. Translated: CSSSLHPPSDSNYGYTF.

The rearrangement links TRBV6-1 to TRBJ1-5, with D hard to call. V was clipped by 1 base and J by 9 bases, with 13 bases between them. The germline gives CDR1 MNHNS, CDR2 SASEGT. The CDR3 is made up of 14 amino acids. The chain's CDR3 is CASSEGMERGPQHF. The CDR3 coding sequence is TGTGCCAGCAGTGAAGGAATGGAGCGTGGGCCCCAGCATTTT.

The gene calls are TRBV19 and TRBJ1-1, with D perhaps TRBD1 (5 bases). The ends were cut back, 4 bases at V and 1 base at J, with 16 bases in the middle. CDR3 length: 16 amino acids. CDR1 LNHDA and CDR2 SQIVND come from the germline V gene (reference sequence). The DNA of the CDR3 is TGTGCCAGTAGTACCACATACGGACACGCGAACACTGAAGCTTTCTTT. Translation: CASSTTYGHANTEAFF.

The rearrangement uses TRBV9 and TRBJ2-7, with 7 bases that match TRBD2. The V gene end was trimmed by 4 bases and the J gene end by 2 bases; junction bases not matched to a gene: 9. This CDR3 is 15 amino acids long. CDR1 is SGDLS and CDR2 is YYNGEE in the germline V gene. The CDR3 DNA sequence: TGTGCCAGCAGCCGCGGGCAGCGGGATACCTACGAGCAGTACTTC. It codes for CASSRGQRDTYEQYF.

The DNA for the CDR3 is TGTGCCAGCAGTGAAAACGGGAGGGCCTACAATGAGCAGTTCTTC. This translates into CASSENGRAYNEQFF. V usage is TRBV6-1 and J usage is TRBJ2-1; 8 bases line up with TRBD2. This CDR3 contains 15 residues. Germline values: CDR1 MNHNS, CDR2 SASEGT. V shed 2 bases, J shed 2 bases, and the junction held 2 bases outside the gene matches.

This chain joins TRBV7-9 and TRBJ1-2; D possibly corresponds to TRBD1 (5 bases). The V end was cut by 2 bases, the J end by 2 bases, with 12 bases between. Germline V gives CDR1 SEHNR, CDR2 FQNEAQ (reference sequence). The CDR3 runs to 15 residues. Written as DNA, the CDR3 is TGTGCCAGCAGCTTATCTAGGGGTTCGAACTATGGCTACACCTTC. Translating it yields CASSLSRGSNYGYTF.

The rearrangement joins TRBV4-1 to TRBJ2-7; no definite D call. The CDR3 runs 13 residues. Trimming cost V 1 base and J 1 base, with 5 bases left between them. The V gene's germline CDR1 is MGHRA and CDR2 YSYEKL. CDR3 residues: CASSQVDSYEQYF. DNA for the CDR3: TGCGCCAGCAGCCAAGTAGATTCCTACGAGCAGTACTTC.